Following are 16 T cell receptor beta chains from one sample sequenced in a study of T cells after yellow fever vaccination. From the 5' RACE reads, TCRdb called clonotypes with MiXCR, one entry per CDR3 protein. The sample holds 620,000 or so distinct CDR3 sequences, about 17% seen once. The specimen comprised PBMCs, sampled around 5 days after the first yellow fever vaccination. The receptors stem from a young man who received the YFV17D yellow fever vaccine.

The chain combines TRBV18 with TRBJ1-1; 12 bases map to TRBD1. V trimming: 3 bases; J trimming: 1 base; junction bases outside the gene matches: 6. Per germline, CDR1 KGHSH and CDR2 LQKENI. The CDR3 is 17 residues long. CDR3 nucleotide sequence: TGTGCCAGCTCACCGGGACAGGGGGCTTGGTGGAACACTGAAGCTTTCTTT. Translation: CASSPGQGAWWNTEAFF.

The chain recombines TRBV19 with TRBJ2-3; TRBD1 matches at 9 bases. The germline gives CDR1 LNHDA, CDR2 SQIVND (reference sequence). This CDR3 region has 19 residues. V gave up 6 bases and J gave up 9 bases; unmatched junction bases: 25. The chain's CDR3 is CASSPVGQGKSWGRETQYF. The CDR3, as DNA: TGTGCCAGTAGCCCCGTCGGACAGGGGAAGAGTTGGGGCCGAGAGACGCAGTATTTT. Full variable domain (missing parts from reference TRBV19 and TRBJ2-3): DGGITQSPKYLFRKEGQNVTLSCEQNLNHDAMYWYRQDPGQGLRLIYYSQIVNDFQKGDIAEGYSVSREKKESFPLTVTSAQKNPTAFYLCASSPVGQGKSWGRETQYFGPGTRLTVL.

This clonotype was counted a few times. This chain connects TRBV7-2 to TRBJ2-1; the match to TRBD2 covers 15 bases. CDR3 length equals 17 residues. Germline V CDR1 and CDR2: SGHTA, FQGNSA. Trimming at V came to 5 bases and at J to 8 bases, leaving 10 bases not matched to a gene. The CDR3 loop reads CASSPRTSGGAWDEQFF. The CDR3, as DNA: TGTGCCAGCAGCCCGAGGACTAGCGGGGGGGCCTGGGATGAGCAGTTCTTC.

This clonotype was found a few times. The CDR3 protein is CASSLALGRPGWNTEAFF. Written as DNA, the CDR3 is TGTGCCAGCAGCTTAGCGCTGGGTCGGCCGGGGTGGAACACTGAAGCTTTCTTT. The chain employs TRBV7-2 and TRBJ1-1; D is unclear. The CDR3 sequence is 18 residues long. Germline V gene lookup returns CDR1 SGHTA and CDR2 FQGNSA. Trimming cost V 0 bases and J 1 base, with 18 bases left between them.

The chain couples TRBV25-1 to TRBJ2-2; D gene ambiguous. The CDR3 contains 15 residues. From germline, CDR1 is MGHDK and CDR2 SYGVNS. The V gene lost 1 base and the J gene lost 7 bases, with 13 bases spanning the gap. The CDR3 region has the DNA TGTGCCAGCAGTGAATTCCCTCCCGACGGCGGGGAGCTGTTTTTT. Translating it yields CASSEFPPDGGELFF.

CDR3 sequence reads: CAWMPAISYEQYF. The CDR3 DNA reads as TGTGCCTGGATGCCAGCGATTTCCTACGAGCAGTACTTC. The J gene is TRBJ2-7, the V gene TRBV30; D gene ambiguous. This CDR3 spans 13 amino acids. Germline CDR1 is GTSNPN and CDR2 is SVGIG (reference sequence). Trimming removed 4 bases at V and 1 base at J, with 11 bases between.

V is TRBV6-2 or TRBV6-3 and J is TRBJ1-1; D not resolved. Trimming removed 6 bases from V and 6 bases from J, with 11 bases in between. CDR1 MNHEY and CDR2 SVGEGT come from the germline V gene. The CDR3 loop spans 12 amino acids. The CDR3 here is CASSPKPSEAFF. CDR3 sequence (DNA): TGTGCCAGCAGCCCCAAGCCTTCTGAAGCTTTCTTT.

This clonotype occurred a few times. The chain couples TRBV12-3 or TRBV12-4 to TRBJ2-2, with 8 bases matching TRBD2. V lost 6 bases to trimming and J lost 3 bases; unmatched junction nucleotides: 12. The CDR3 contains 17 residues. CDR3 nucleotide sequence: TGTGCCAGCAGCACCCGCGGGGGGCAGCTTTACACCGGGGAGCTGTTTTTT. This encodes CASSTRGGQLYTGELFF.

The chain combines TRBV4-1 with TRBJ1-2, with 8 bases that match TRBD1. With 1 base clipped from V and 7 bases from J, the junction kept 11 bases outside the gene matches. Germline V CDR1 and CDR2: MGHRA, YSYEKL. The CDR3 covers 16 residues. The CDR3, as DNA: TGCGCCAGCAGCCAAGTCCAGGGGGCTCCGTTGGGTGGCTACACCTTC. It yields the protein CASSQVQGAPLGGYTF.

J is TRBJ2-2 and V is TRBV14; TRBD2 aligns across 11 bases. Germline V lookup: CDR1 SGHDN, CDR2 FVKESK. V lost 0 bases and J lost 2; bases outside the gene matches: 5. The CDR3 covers 18 residues. CDR3 sequence: CASSQDRLAGRNTGELFF. The CDR3 coding sequence is TGTGCCAGCAGCCAAGACCGACTAGCGGGGAGAAACACCGGGGAGCTGTTTTTT.

The rearrangement links TRBV20-1 to TRBJ2-1; D is uncertain. The CDR3 totals 13 residues. Germline V lookup: CDR1 DFQATT, CDR2 SNEGSKA (reference sequence). Trimming cost V 0 bases and J 10 bases, with 13 bases left between them. The CDR3 sequence is CSAREIPRGEQFF. The CDR3 DNA reads TGCAGTGCTAGAGAGATACCTCGAGGAGAGCAGTTCTTC.

The chain combines TRBV4-1 with TRBJ2-5; 13 positions agree with TRBD2. This CDR3 has 15 residues. Germline V gene data show CDR1 as MGHRA and CDR2 as YSYEKL. Trimming removed 4 bases from V and 9 bases from J; junction bases left unmatched: 8. The CDR3 loop reads CASSRTSGGTQSQYF. DNA of the CDR3: TGCGCCAGCAGCCGGACTAGCGGGGGTACCCAGTCCCAGTACTTC.

The chain combines TRBV12-3 or TRBV12-4 with TRBJ1-5; 8 bases map to TRBD1. The CDR3 spans 12 residues. Trimming removed 3 bases from V and 12 bases from J; junction bases left unmatched: 4. The DNA for the CDR3 is TGTGCCAGCAGTTTCAGGACAGGGAACCAGCATTTT. Amino acids: CASSFRTGNQHF.

This clonotype was observed a few times. The V gene is TRBV25-1, the J gene TRBJ2-5; D ambiguous. V was shortened by 6 bases and J by 7 bases, with 18 bases between the two germline ends. This CDR3 region has 14 residues. Germline V gives CDR1 MGHDK, CDR2 SYGVNS. CDR3 in amino acids: CASSPTSVVGTQYF. The DNA for the CDR3 is TGTGCCAGCAGCCCGACTTCGGTGGTCGGGACCCAGTACTTC.

The gene calls are TRBV4-2 and TRBJ2-7; D gene uncertain. From germline, CDR1 is LGHNA and CDR2 YNFKEQ. CDR3 length: 16 residues. V was clipped by 3 bases and J by 6 bases, with 21 bases between them. The CDR3 coding sequence is TGTGCCAGCAGCCAGGAATACGACCGGACCAATTTCGAGCAGTACTTC. It encodes CASSQEYDRTNFEQYF.

The chain combines TRBV29-1 with TRBJ2-1, with 10 bases aligning to TRBD2. Trimming cost V 6 bases and J 6 bases; bases outside gene matches: 5. This CDR3 has 13 amino acids. Germline-derived CDR1 and CDR2 are SQVTM and ANQGSEA. The CDR3 region is CSVERGGGNEQFF. The DNA for the CDR3 is TGCAGCGTAGAGCGGGGGGGCGGCAATGAGCAGTTCTTC.